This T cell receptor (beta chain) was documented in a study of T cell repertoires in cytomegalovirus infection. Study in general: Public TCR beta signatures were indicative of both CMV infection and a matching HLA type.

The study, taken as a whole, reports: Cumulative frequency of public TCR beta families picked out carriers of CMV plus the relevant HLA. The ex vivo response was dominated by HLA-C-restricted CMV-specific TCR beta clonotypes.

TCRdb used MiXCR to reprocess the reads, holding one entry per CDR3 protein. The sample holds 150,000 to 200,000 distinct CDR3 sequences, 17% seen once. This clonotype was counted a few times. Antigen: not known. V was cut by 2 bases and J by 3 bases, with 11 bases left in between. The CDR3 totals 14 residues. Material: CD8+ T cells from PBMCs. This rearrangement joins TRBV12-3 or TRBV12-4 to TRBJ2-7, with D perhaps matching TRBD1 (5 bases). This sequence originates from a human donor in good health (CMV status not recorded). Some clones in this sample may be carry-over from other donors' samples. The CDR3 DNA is TGTGCCAGCAGTTTACCAGGGAATCTCTACGAGCAGTACTTC. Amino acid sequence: CASSLPGNLYEQYF.